This entry describes one TCR beta chain. This entry comes from a study of T cells in Graves' hyperthyroidism and ophthalmopathy. Germline CDR1 DFQATT, CDR2 SNEGSKA (reference sequence). The CDR3 contains 16 residues. The V and J ends lost 4 bases and 4 bases respectively, with 23 bases between them. TCR beta CDR3 regions were amplified from RNA. A first-round RT-PCR of the TCR CDR3 used the HTBI primer set. TCRdb redid the calling of the multiplex PCR reads with MiXCR, one entry per CDR3 protein. Seen here are just over 550,000 distinct CDR3 sequences, approximately 44% observed once, and the top ten hold about 7.9%.

The sequencing sample was made of peripheral blood or thyroid tissue (not recorded which). The J gene is TRBJ2-7, the V gene TRBV20-1, with D perhaps being TRBD1 or TRBD2 (5 bases each). This sequence was found in a woman under 30 with Graves' hyperthyroidism. Here the CDR3 DNA reads TGCAGTGCTATGGGGCGCCAGCGGACCATGGGGTACGAGCAGTACTTC. This codes for CSAMGRQRTMGYEQYF.